This T cell receptor (beta chain) was observed in a study of human T cells and chemical hapten exposure (dated by TCRdb to 2020 to 2022). Broadly, across the study: For sensitization, 2% DPC in acetone was applied to a roughly 2 cm by roughly 2 cm area of upper inner arm skin. Libraries were combined into a pool for sequencing, and differences in TCR yield between samples came mainly from small differences in library volumes within the pool. Most of the patients in the cohort were female, and the cohort covered alopecia areata with under or over 50% scalp involvement, alopecia totalis and alopecia universalis. Roughly 30 alopecia patients provided blood for TCR sequencing at one to four time points (pre-sensitization, 2, 6 and 24 weeks). In alopecia patients, the study followed how the peripheral blood TCR repertoire changed in vivo over primary and secondary sensitization to diphenylcyclopropenone (DPC), a hapten. Patch testing was done on the upper back using Finn chambers containing 0.01% DPC, and results were scored after 6 days according to International Contact Dermatitis Research Group standards. Weekly therapeutic DPC doses were additionally applied to the scalp of patients throughout the roughly 25-week study period. Blood samples were taken from patients before sensitization (week 0) and at 2, 6 and about 24 weeks after DPC sensitization.

Libraries were constructed by RACE. The data were produced on a NextSeq 500. Library preparation attached unique molecular identifiers to individual cDNA molecules for quantitative, reproducible TCR counting. Both TCR alpha and TCR beta chains were sequenced from each blood RNA sample. Regarding the original processing steps: Samples had a median of 95,638 TCRs, with a range from roughly 23,224 to 750,000. The Decombinator software suite was used to annotate V, J and CDR3 in the TCR reads. To make PS versus PT1 abundance plots, every sample was subsampled to the same number of TCRs (28,000). Expanded TCRs were defined as absent before sensitization and observed at least eight times at the 2-week time point. The raw public data were reprocessed by TCRdb itself: fastp quality trimming at Q25, MiXCR clonotype calling, in-frame beta chains only. All rows with the same CDR3 protein become a single entry with the most common DNA and genes. TCRdb's processing, not the authors', yielded these V and J calls. The sample records some 180,000 distinct CDR3 sequences, 24% of which are singletons. Approximately 2.3% of the sample rests with the top ten.

A remark on this clonotype: Its antigen is still unknown. No base quality information exists; no much larger clone differs at one position.

The sample's time point, from its label and the paper: patch test 3, about 24 weeks after DPC sensitization. Reading the label with the study, this specimen's treatment or condition is: therapeutic diphenylcyclopropenone sensitization with weekly scalp DPC. Blood at each patch-test visit was drawn before the patch test was applied. Eligible patients were aged 18 to 70, diagnosed with alopecia, deemed suitable for DPC therapy, and excluded if pregnant. Total RNA was isolated from unfractionated whole blood collected in Tempus Blood RNA tubes. Broader findings and caveats from the paper: DPC sensitization did not change how many TCRs were above 1 in 1000 frequency, and no evidence was found of alterations in global repertoire structure. Because all patients had alopecia, a presumed autoimmune disease, the immune response of the patients might differ from that of healthy individuals. Repeated subsampling changed both the strength of the expansion versus patch-test correlation and the threshold at which that correlation became significant. Patch test score was positively correlated with the number of PT1 expanded TCRs, with significance at thresholds 8, 16 and 32 but not at 4. Significantly more large CDR3 similarity clusters were formed by expanded TCRs than by pre-sensitization or healthy control sets, consistent with antigen-driven responses.

This TCR was recovered from a woman aged 40 to 50 with alopecia areata. Some clones in this sample may be carry-over from other donors' samples. The specimen was whole blood, collected in connection with sensitization to the hapten diphenylcyclopropenone (DPC).

The CDR3 is CASSLGAANTEAFF. The DNA sequence is TGTGCCAGCAGCTTAGGTGCAGCTAACACTGAAGCTTTCTTT. The receptor chain draws on TRBV7-9 and TRBJ1-1, with no confident D gene call. The CDR3, cysteine through phenylalanine, is 14 amino acids long. Left in the record is the CDR3 DNA by itself, 42 bases read in frame from the first base. Relative to germline, V is 1 base shorter and J is 2 bases shorter, with 8 bases between their ends. Per the germline V gene (reference sequence), SEHNR is the CDR1 and FQNEAQ is the CDR2.